A selection of T cell receptor beta chains follows, all from one sample in a study of PD-L1 blockade in urothelial cancer. Here immunoSEQ multiplex PCR was the method, and the copy in TCRdb shows in-frame clones only, minus some. Among 90,000 or so clones listed, almost 90% were seen once. The material sequenced was PBMCs, taken around atezolizumab (anti-PD-L1) treatment. All receptors derive from a man in his fifties or sixties with urothelial cancer. Both conserved end residues are part of each CDR3. The D gene is left open where the match is weak. A clone size is listed for some rows: how often the clone was seen (once, few, many), or a class if it is expanded.

>TRBJ2-5|TRBD2|.|TRBV6-5
TGTGCCAGCAGTTACAGGGGAGGGGAGACCCAGTACTTC
CASSYRGGETQYF
>TRBJ1-4|.|.|TRBV5-6
TGTGCCAGCAGCAAATTAGCCGACCGGGACAAAGGTGAAAAACTGTTTTTT
CASSKLADRDKGEKLFF
>TRBJ1-5|TRBD1|once|TRBV30
TGTGCCTGGAGCCCTCAGGGACAGGGGTCTTTCCAGCCCCAGCATTTT
CAWSPQGQGSFQPQHF
>TRBJ2-7|.|.|TRBV19
TGTGCCAGTAGTAACACACAGGGTTACGAGCAGTACTTC
CASSNTQGYEQYF
>TRBJ2-1|.|.|TRBV7-7
TGTGCTAGCAGCTTTAGCAGCGGTGGCTCCTACAATGAGCAGTTCTTC
CASSFSSGGSYNEQFF
>TRBJ2-7|TRBD1|.|TRBV10-3
TGTGCCATCAGTGGACAGGGGGTCGACGAGCAGTACTTC
CAISGQGVDEQYF
>TRBJ2-1|TRBD2|.|TRBV4-2
TGTGCCAGCAGCCACCCGACCGTGACTAGCGGGGGGGCGTATGAGCAGTTCTTC
CASSHPTVTSGGAYEQFF
>TRBJ2-1|TRBD2|.|TRBV5-1
TGCGCCAGCAGCTTGGATACCGGGACTAGCTTCTCTCGGTTCTTC
CASSLDTGTSFSRFF
>TRBJ2-3|.|.|TRBV5-1
TGCGCCAGCAGCTTGGCCGCGGCCCAGGATACGCAGTATTTT
CASSLAAAQDTQYF
>TRBJ2-3|.|.|TRBV15
TGTGCCACCAGCAACCGGAGCACAGATACGCAGTATTTT
CATSNRSTDTQYF
>TRBJ2-5|TRBD1|.|TRBV5-5
TGTGCCAGCAGCTTGACAGGGGCGGAGGAGACCCAGTACTTC
CASSLTGAEETQYF
>TRBJ2-1|TRBD1|.|TRBV2
TGTGCCAGCAGTGATTCGGACAGGTCCATATACAATGAGCAGTTCTTC
CASSDSDRSIYNEQFF
>TRBJ2-3|TRBD2|.|TRBV6-4
TGTGCCAGCAGCCTGGGGACTAGCGGCACAGATACGCAGTATTTT
CASSLGTSGTDTQYF
>TRBJ2-3|.|.|TRBV7-2
TGTGCCAGCAGCTTATTATGGTTGGCCCAGGGCGATACGCAGTATTTT
CASSLLWLAQGDTQYF
>TRBJ1-1|.|.|TRBV6-1
TGTGCCAGCAGCGGACAGATCAACACTGAAGCTTTCTTT
CASSGQINTEAFF
>TRBJ2-7|.|.|TRBV7-8
TGTGCCAGCAGCTCCAGGAGGGCCGGATCCTACGAGCAGTACTTC
CASSSRRAGSYEQYF
>TRBJ2-1|.|.|TRBV7-2
TGTGCCAGCAGCCCAAACCGGGGACAATACAATGAGCAGTTCTTC
CASSPNRGQYNEQFF
>TRBJ1-2|.|.|TRBV21-1
TGTGCCAGCGGGGGACAGGTTACCCTCTATGGCTACACCTTC
CASGGQVTLYGYTF
>TRBJ1-5|.|.|TRBV7-8
TGTGCCAGCAGCCCGTTTGCGAATCAGCCCCAGCATTTT
CASSPFANQPQHF
>TRBJ2-7|TRBD2|.|TRBV15
TGTGCCACCAGCAGAGATCTCCGGACTAGCGGTTACTCCTACGAGCAGTACTTC
CATSRDLRTSGYSYEQYF
>TRBJ2-1|TRBD2|.|TRBV7-8
TGTGCCAGTAACCTAGCGGGGGGGAGGTACAATGAGCAGTTCTTC
CASNLAGGRYNEQFF
>TRBJ2-3|TRBD2|.|TRBV5-1
TGCGCCAGCAGACCCCGGGGGGTTAGCACAGATACGCAGTATTTT
CASRPRGVSTDTQYF
>TRBJ2-1|.|.|TRBV4-3
TGCGCCAGCAGCCAAGGTTATCGACAGGACAATGAGCAGTTCTTC
CASSQGYRQDNEQFF
>TRBJ2-3|TRBD2|.|TRBV5-4
TGTGCCAGCAGCTCCCCGGGACTAGAAACAGATACGCAGTATTTT
CASSSPGLETDTQYF
>TRBJ2-1|TRBD2|once|TRBV5-4
TGTGCCAGCGCAGGGAGGGATGAGCAGTTCTTC
CASAGRDEQFF
>TRBJ2-2|TRBD2|.|TRBV7-9
TGTGCCAGCAGCCTCTGGACAGCGGGAGGGACCGGGGAGCTGTTTTTT
CASSLWTAGGTGELFF
>TRBJ2-3|.|.|TRBV7-9
TGTGCCAGCAGCTTAGTCGCGTACACAGATACGCAGTATTTT
CASSLVAYTDTQYF
>TRBJ1-4|.|.|TRBV10-1
TGCGCCAGACTCACAGGGAGCCGAGAAAAACTGTTTTTT
CARLTGSREKLFF
>TRBJ2-1|.|once|TRBV18
TGTGCCAGCTCACCCCCCCTGCGGGGCAGTATGGGGGAAATGAAGCAGTTCTTC
CASSPPLRGSMGEMKQFF
>TRBJ2-1|TRBD2|.|TRBV5-1
TGCGCCAGCAGCTTGGAACTAGCGGGAGGGGAGCAGTTCTTC
CASSLELAGGEQFF
>TRBJ2-1|TRBD2|.|TRBV2
TGTGCCAGCAGCCAAGACCCTAGCGGGAGTTACTACAATGAGCAGTTCTTC
CASSQDPSGSYYNEQFF
>TRBJ2-2|TRBD2|once|TRBV28
TGTGCCAGCACCAGCGGGGGGAGTGTGACCGGGGAGCTGTTTTTT
CASTSGGSVTGELFF
>TRBJ2-1|.|few|TRBV27
TGTGCCAGCAGTCCATCGCGGGGACAGCCATCCAATGAGCAGTTCTTC
CASSPSRGQPSNEQFF
>TRBJ2-7|.|.|TRBV30
TGTGCCTGGACGGGTAGCTCCTACGAGCAGTACTTC
CAWTGSSYEQYF
>TRBJ2-3|.|.|TRBV5-1
TGCGCCAGCAGCTTGTTTGGGCGGACAAGCACAGATACGCAGTATTTT
CASSLFGRTSTDTQYF
>TRBJ2-3|.|.|TRBV30
TGTGCCTGGAATGACAAAAGCACAGATACGCAGTATTTT
CAWNDKSTDTQYF
>TRBJ2-3|TRBD1|.|TRBV5-1
TGCGCCAGCAGCTTGGTTGCAGGGGGCGCAGATACGCAGTATTTT
CASSLVAGGADTQYF
>TRBJ2-5|.|.|TRBV20-1
TGCAGTGCTTACGAGGAGACCCAGTACTTC
CSAYEETQYF
>TRBJ1-6|.|.|TRBV2
TGTGCCAGCGAAGAGGCTAATTCACCCCTCCACTTT
CASEEANSPLHF
>TRBJ2-3|.|.|TRBV9
TGTGCCAGCAGCGTAGACCCCGCCCGGGATACGCAGTATTTT
CASSVDPARDTQYF
>TRBJ1-2|.|.|TRBV7-2
TGTGCCAGCAGTTCACGGTCGGGACAACCCTATGGCTACACCTTC
CASSSRSGQPYGYTF
>TRBJ2-3|TRBD1|.|TRBV18
TGTGCCAGCTCACCGATAAGGGACAGGAGCACAGATACGCAGTATTTT
CASSPIRDRSTDTQYF
>TRBJ2-5|TRBD2|.|TRBV19
TGTGCCAGTAGTACCGGGACTAGCGGGAGGCCCCAGTACTTC
CASSTGTSGRPQYF
>TRBJ2-7|.|.|TRBV15
TGTGCCACCAGCAGAGGACAGCAATACTACGAGCAGTACTTC
CATSRGQQYYEQYF
>TRBJ2-5|TRBD2|.|TRBV5-4
TGTGCCAGCAGCTCAACTAGCGGGACAGAGACCCAGTACTTC
CASSSTSGTETQYF
>TRBJ1-2|TRBD1|.|TRBV4-1
TGCGCCAGCAGCCCTTCGGAGGTGGACAGGTCCGGCTACACCTTC
CASSPSEVDRSGYTF